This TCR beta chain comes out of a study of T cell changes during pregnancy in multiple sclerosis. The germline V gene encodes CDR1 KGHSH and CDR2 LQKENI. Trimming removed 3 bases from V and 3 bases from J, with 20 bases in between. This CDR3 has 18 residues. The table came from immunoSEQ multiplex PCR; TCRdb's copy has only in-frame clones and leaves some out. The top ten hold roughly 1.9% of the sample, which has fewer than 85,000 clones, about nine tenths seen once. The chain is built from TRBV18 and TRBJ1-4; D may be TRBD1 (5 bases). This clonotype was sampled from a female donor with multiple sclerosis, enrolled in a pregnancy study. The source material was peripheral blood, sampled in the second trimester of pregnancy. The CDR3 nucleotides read TGTGCCAGCTCACCCCCCACCGCGGGTCGGGGGGCTAATGAAAAACTGTTTTTT. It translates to CASSPPTAGRGANEKLFF.